Only a few counts were recorded for the clone carrying this T cell receptor (beta chain). V lost 10 bases, J lost 3 bases, and 9 bases stayed unmatched. The V gene's germline CDR1 is MNHEY and CDR2 SVGAGI. The CDR3 is made up of 14 amino acids. The sample is drawn from a study of blood T cell repertoires in COVID-19. Original methodology: The assay estimated nucleated cells by amplifying reference gene primers. The method was immunoSEQ multiplex PCR; TCRdb's version includes in-frame clones alone and lacks a portion of them. D and trimming were read from the DNA, whereas the V and J calls and clone size are those reported in that table. The table has 240,000 or so clones, about 68% seen once.

The sequencing sample was made of peripheral blood. The origin of this receptor is a woman older than 75 with acute or convalescent COVID-19. The chain uses TRBV6-5 and TRBJ1-2; TRBD1 aligns across 9 bases. The DNA for the CDR3 is TGTGCCACACGACAGGGGGATAACGACTATGGCTACACCTTC. It encodes CATRQGDNDYGYTF.